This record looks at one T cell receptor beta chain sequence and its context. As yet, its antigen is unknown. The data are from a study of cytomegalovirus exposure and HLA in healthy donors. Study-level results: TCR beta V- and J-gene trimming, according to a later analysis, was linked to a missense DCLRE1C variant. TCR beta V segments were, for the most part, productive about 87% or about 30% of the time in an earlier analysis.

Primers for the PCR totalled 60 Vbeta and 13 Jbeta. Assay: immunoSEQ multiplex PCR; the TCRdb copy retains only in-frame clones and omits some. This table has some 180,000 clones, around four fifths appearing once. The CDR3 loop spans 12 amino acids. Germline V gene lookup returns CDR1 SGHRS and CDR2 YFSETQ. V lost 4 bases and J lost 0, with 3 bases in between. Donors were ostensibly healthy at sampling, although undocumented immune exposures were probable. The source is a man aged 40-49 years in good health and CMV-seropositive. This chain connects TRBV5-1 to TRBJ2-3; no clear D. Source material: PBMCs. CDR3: CASSQSTDTQYF. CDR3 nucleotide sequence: TGCGCCAGCAGCCAAAGCACAGATACGCAGTATTTT.